Presented here are 9 T cell receptor beta chains from one specimen sequenced in a study of cytomegalovirus exposure and HLA in healthy donors. Sequencing used immunoSEQ multiplex PCR; TCRdb keeps in-frame clones, though not all of them. The data hold around 61,000 clones, with over 90% observed a single time. The specimen sequenced was PBMCs. These receptors all come from a man younger than 30 in good health and CMV-seropositive.

The rearrangement links TRBV6-1 to TRBJ1-2; D gene ambiguous. CDR1 is MNHNS and CDR2 is SASEGT in the germline V gene. Trimming shortened V by 0 bases and J by 6 bases, and 8 bases separated the two germline ends. This CDR3 comprises 13 residues. In DNA form, the CDR3 reads TGTGCCAGCAGTGAAGCGCTTCGGGATGGCTACACCTTC. It encodes CASSEALRDGYTF.

This clone showed up just a few times. The V and J genes are TRBV27 and TRBJ2-7, with D maybe TRBD1 (6 bases). CDR1 is MNHEY, CDR2 SMNVEV, per germline (reference sequence). V was trimmed by 3 bases and J by 10 bases, leaving 19 bases between them. The CDR3 sequence is 14 residues long. The CDR3 spells CASSFGQLGPHQYF. The CDR3 DNA follows: TGTGCCAGCAGTTTCGGACAGTTAGGGCCCCACCAGTACTTC.

The chain links TRBV2 to TRBJ2-2, with D perhaps matching TRBD2 (5 bases). Germline V lookup: CDR1 SNHLY, CDR2 FYNNEI. The CDR3 spans 16 residues. V lost 0 bases and J 4 bases, leaving 12 bases between the germline ends. The CDR3 loop reads CASSEAGDLGTGELFF. The CDR3 region has the DNA TGTGCCAGCAGTGAAGCGGGAGATCTGGGCACCGGGGAGCTGTTTTTT. Using reference TRBV2 and TRBJ2-2 for the parts outside the CDR3, the full variable domain is EPEVTQTPSHQVTQMGQEVILRCVPISNHLYFYWYRQILGQKVEFLVSFYNNEISEKSEIFDDQFSVERPDGSNFTLKIRSTKLEDSAMYFCASSEAGDLGTGELFFGEGSRLTVL.

This chain links TRBV29-1 with TRBJ2-7; tentative D call: TRBD2 (5 bases). The CDR3 is made up of 12 amino acids. Looked up from germline, CDR1 is SQVTM and CDR2 is ANQGSEA. V lost 6 bases and J 1 base, leaving 10 bases between the germline ends. The CDR3 reads CSVTTGSYEQYF. The CDR3 DNA reads as TGCAGCGTAACAACGGGGTCCTACGAGCAGTACTTC.

This chain links TRBV7-3 with TRBJ2-1; 9 nucleotides align to TRBD2. This CDR3 has 18 amino acids. Germline loops: CDR1 SGHTA, CDR2 FQGTGA. J gave up 9 bases and V 2 bases, and 17 bases lay outside the gene matches. The CDR3 sequence is CASSLLPPAGGKVSEQFF. The CDR3, as DNA: TGTGCCAGCAGCTTACTTCCTCCGGCGGGAGGGAAGGTCAGTGAGCAGTTCTTC. The complete variable domain, with remaining parts taken from reference TRBV7-3 and TRBJ2-1, reads GAGVSQTPSNKVTEKGKYVELRCDPISGHTALYWYRQSLGQGPEFLIYFQGTGAADDSGLPNDRFFAVRPEGSVSTLKIQRTERGDSAVYLCASSLLPPAGGKVSEQFFGPGTRLTVL.

This chain joins TRBV10-3 and TRBJ2-5, with 9 positions matching TRBD1. The CDR3 has 16 amino acids. Germline V lookup: CDR1 ENHRY, CDR2 SYGVKD. The J segment lost 2 bases and the V segment lost 3 bases, leaving 7 bases of the junction unmatched. The CDR3 sequence: CAISDRGTGRQETQYF. The CDR3 DNA sequence: TGTGCCATCAGTGATAGAGGGACAGGGAGGCAAGAGACCCAGTACTTC.

The chain recombines TRBV5-6 with TRBJ1-5, with 7 bases fitting TRBD1. Looked up from germline, CDR1 is SGHDT and CDR2 is YYEEEE. This CDR3 spans 16 amino acids. V lost 3 bases, J lost 6 bases, and 12 bases stayed unmatched. The CDR3 DNA is TGTGCCAGCAGCTCTCTCTCGAGTACAGGGGCTCAGCCCCAGCATTTT. As protein: CASSSLSSTGAQPQHF.

This sequence joins TRBV29-1 and TRBJ1-1; perhaps TRBD1 as D (6 bases). The V gene's germline CDR1 is SQVTM and CDR2 ANQGSEA. The V end was cut by 5 bases, the J end by 1 base, with 14 bases between. The CDR3 spans 14 residues. CDR3 loop: CSVPRGGENTEAFF. Written as DNA, the CDR3 is TGCAGCGTTCCCAGGGGTGGCGAGAACACTGAAGCTTTCTTT.

The CDR3 reads CASSVGGAAGYTF. The CDR3 DNA is TGTGCCAGCAGTGTCGGGGGGGCAGCTGGCTACACCTTC. The chain employs TRBV6-5 and TRBJ1-2; maybe TRBD1 (6 bases). The CDR3 runs to 13 residues. Trimming pared 5 bases from V and 7 bases from J, leaving 14 bases between. Germline loops: CDR1 MNHEY, CDR2 SVGAGI.